This passage covers 20 T cell receptor beta chains from one sample sequenced in a study of T cells in localized non-small cell lung cancer. The table came from immunoSEQ multiplex PCR; TCRdb's copy has only in-frame clones and leaves some out. This sample yields 75,000 to 95,000 clones, of which about three quarters are seen a single time; around 21% belongs to the top ten. Sequencing used PBMCs, obtained before any cancer treatment. The receptors were gathered from a man aged 40-75 years with stage II squamous cell lung carcinoma.

This chain uses TRBV11-2 with TRBJ2-7; 11 bases agree with TRBD1. The trim removed 5 bases at V and 0 bases at J, leaving 9 bases unmatched. Germline V lookup: CDR1 SGHAT, CDR2 FQNNGV. The CDR3 contains 17 residues. The CDR3 spells CASSLGTGGYNSYEQYF. The CDR3 region has the DNA TGTGCCAGCAGCCTGGGGACAGGGGGTTACAACTCCTACGAGCAGTACTTC.

The chain carries TRBV11-2 and TRBJ2-1; D is tentatively TRBD1 or TRBD2 (6 bases each). The CDR3 runs to 14 residues. The germline CDR1 and CDR2 sequences are SGHAT and FQNNGV. V lost 6 bases and J 0 bases, leaving 9 bases between the germline ends. The CDR3 spells CASRTGASYNEQFF. The CDR3 coding sequence is TGTGCCAGCAGAACGGGGGCCTCCTACAATGAGCAGTTCTTC.

The rearrangement uses TRBV7-2 and TRBJ2-6; D not certain. CDR1 and CDR2 from the germline V gene are SGHTA and FQGNSA. The CDR3 spans 14 residues. Trimming left V 4 bases short and J 4 bases short, with 8 bases between. DNA of the CDR3: TGTGCCAGCAGCTACACTGGCGGGGCCAACGTCCTGACTTTC. It codes for CASSYTGGANVLTF.

In this sample, this clone turned up many times. For the CDR3, the DNA is TGTGCCAGCAGCGTTGAATCGGGGAATGAAAAACTGTTTTTT. Its translation: CASSVESGNEKLFF. The V and J genes are TRBV9 and TRBJ1-4; D unresolved. The CDR3 runs to 14 residues. The V gene's germline CDR1 is SGDLS and CDR2 YYNGEE. V gave up 2 bases and J gave up 5 bases, with 10 bases separating them.

The chain has TRBV5-1 and TRBJ1-4, with 7 positions matching TRBD1. The ends lost 4 bases at V and 5 bases at J; junction bases unmatched: 2. The CDR3 runs to 13 residues. The germline CDR1 and CDR2 sequences are SGHRS and YFSETQ. CDR3 sequence: CASSRDRNEKLFF. In DNA, the CDR3 is TGCGCCAGCAGCAGGGACAGAAATGAAAAACTGTTTTTT.

The chain combines TRBV7-3 with TRBJ1-5; D is uncertain. Trimming cost V 3 bases and J 5 bases, with 8 bases left between them. The CDR3 runs to 13 residues. Germline CDR1 is SGHTA and CDR2 is FQGTGA. The CDR3 sequence: CASSLVVHQPQHF. In nucleotides, the CDR3 is TGTGCCAGCAGCTTGGTGGTCCATCAGCCCCAGCATTTT. Variable domain in full (rest from reference TRBV7-3 and TRBJ1-5): GAGVSQTPSNKVTEKGKYVELRCDPISGHTALYWYRQSLGQGPEFLIYFQGTGAADDSGLPNDRFFAVRPEGSVSTLKIQRTERGDSAVYLCASSLVVHQPQHFGDGTRLSIL.

V usage is TRBV27 and J usage is TRBJ2-2, with D possibly TRBD1 on 6 matching bases. Looked up from germline, CDR1 is MNHEY and CDR2 is SMNVEV (reference sequence). V lost 5 bases to trimming and J lost 7 bases, with 11 bases between them. The CDR3 consists of 13 residues. The CDR3 here is CASSRGTNGELFF. As DNA, the CDR3 is TGTGCCAGCAGTAGGGGGACCAACGGGGAGCTGTTTTTT.

The DNA of the CDR3 is TGTGCCAGCAGCCTACTAGCGGGAGGAGATACGCAGTATTTT. Translating it yields CASSLLAGGDTQYF. The chain has TRBV9 and TRBJ2-3; 12 bases agree with TRBD2. Germline lookup yields CDR1 SGDLS and CDR2 YYNGEE. V was clipped by 4 bases and J by 5 bases; unmatched bases: 2. The CDR3 extends over 14 amino acids.

The chain couples TRBV7-9 to TRBJ1-2; D gene unclear. There are 13 residues in the CDR3. Germline V gene data show CDR1 as SEHNR and CDR2 as FQNEAQ (reference sequence). With 5 bases removed from V and 4 bases from J, the gap between germline ends came to 11 bases. DNA of the CDR3: TGTGCCAGCAGCATCCGGGCCCTCTATGGCTACACCTTC. It yields the protein CASSIRALYGYTF.

The rearrangement links TRBV7-2 to TRBJ1-1; 9 nucleotides align to TRBD1. The V gene's germline CDR1 is SGHTA and CDR2 FQGNSA. V shed 5 bases and J 10 bases; nucleotides not matched to a gene: 8. There are 13 residues in the CDR3. This CDR3 is CASSAPGTGLAFF. Here the CDR3 DNA reads TGTGCCAGCAGCGCCCCTGGGACAGGGTTAGCTTTCTTT.

J is TRBJ1-4 and V is TRBV30; D is uncertain. Germline assignment: CDR1 GTSNPN and CDR2 SVGIG (reference sequence). V dropped 4 bases and J dropped 8 bases, with 14 bases sitting between them. This CDR3 contains 13 residues. The CDR3 DNA sequence: TGTGCCTGGAACCTACCCGGCGGGGAAAAACTGTTTTTT. It is translated as CAWNLPGGEKLFF.

The chain has TRBV7-3 and TRBJ1-1; unclear D gene. CDR1 SGHTA and CDR2 FQGTGA come from the germline V gene. This CDR3 has 13 residues. Trimming took off 1 base at V and 1 base at J, with 4 bases between the two ends. In DNA, the CDR3 is TGTGCCAGCAGCTTAAGTCAGAACACTGAAGCTTTCTTT. Encoded protein: CASSLSQNTEAFF. Together with reference TRBV7-3 and TRBJ1-1, the CDR3 gives the full variable domain: GAGVSQTPSNKVTEKGKYVELRCDPISGHTALYWYRQSLGQGPEFLIYFQGTGAADDSGLPNDRFFAVRPEGSVSTLKIQRTERGDSAVYLCASSLSQNTEAFFGQGTRLTVV.

This chain connects TRBV7-2 to TRBJ2-4; D is unresolved. The germline V gene encodes CDR1 SGHTA and CDR2 FQGNSA. Trimming stripped 0 bases from V and 5 bases from J, with 14 bases between. The CDR3 consists of 16 residues. Written as DNA, the CDR3 is TGTGCCAGCAGCTTAGCGCTAATGGGCAGCCAAAACATTCAGTACTTC. The encoded protein is CASSLALMGSQNIQYF. The whole variable domain, filled in from reference TRBV7-2 and TRBJ2-4, reads GAGVSQSPSNKVTEKGKDVELRCDPISGHTALYWYRQSLGQGLEFLIYFQGNSAPDKSGLPSDRFSAERTGGSVSTLTIQRTQQEDSAVYLCASSLALMGSQNIQYFGAGTRLSVL.

This chain links TRBV30 with TRBJ1-4, with no clear D. Germline assignment: CDR1 GTSNPN and CDR2 SVGIG (reference sequence). CDR3 length equals 14 residues. Between the trimmed V and J ends, which lost 0 bases and 5 bases, there was a span of 10 bases. DNA for the CDR3: TGTGCCTGGAGTGTTTTGAACGGGAATGAAAAACTGTTTTTT. It specifies CAWSVLNGNEKLFF.

V gene TRBV21-1 combines with J gene TRBJ1-1; TRBD1, the D gene given by the table, was not confirmed from the DNA. TRBV21-1 is labeled a pseudogene. CDR3 size: 15 residues. The CDR3 loop is CASSIRDRRNTEAFF. For the CDR3, the DNA is TGTGCCAGCAGCATCCGGGACAGGCGAAACACTGAAGCTTTCTTT.

A few counts support this clone. The CDR3 here is CASSLGQANEKLFF. CDR3 in DNA: TGTGCCAGCAGCTTGGGACAGGCTAATGAAAAACTGTTTTTT. The V gene is TRBV2, the J gene TRBJ1-4; 8 bases fit TRBD1. Trimming took 6 bases from V and 3 from J; bases not matched to a gene: 3. Germline CDR1 is SNHLY and CDR2 is FYNNEI. This CDR3 region has 14 residues.

This clone was counted a single time. The chain combines TRBV7-9 with TRBJ2-2; tentatively, D is TRBD2 (7 bases). CDR1 and CDR2 (germline): SEHNR, FQNEAQ (reference sequence). The CDR3 runs 15 residues. V was clipped by 2 bases and J by 6 bases, with 13 bases between them. This CDR3 reads CASSLTGGLAGELFF. CDR3 nucleotide sequence: TGTGCCAGCAGCTTAACCGGGGGGCTGGCCGGGGAGCTGTTTTTT.

The rearrangement uses TRBV5-1 and TRBJ2-6, with D possibly matching TRBD1 (5 bases). The V gene's germline CDR1 is SGHRS and CDR2 YFSETQ. With 4 bases removed from V and 1 base from J, the gap between germline ends came to 12 bases. This CDR3 region has 16 residues. The CDR3 region has the DNA TGCGCCAGCAGCCAGAAGACAGCATCTGGGGCCAACGTCCTGACTTTC. Residues: CASSQKTASGANVLTF.

The chain couples TRBV28 to TRBJ2-1; D tentatively fits TRBD1 or TRBD2 (5 bases each). The CDR3 sequence is 14 residues long. Trimming pared 5 bases from V and 7 bases from J, leaving 15 bases between. Per the germline V gene, CDR1 is MDHEN and CDR2 is SYDVKM. In DNA, the CDR3 is TGTGCCAGCAGTCCCCGGGACCGCGGGAATGAGCAGTTCTTC. Translating gives CASSPRDRGNEQFF.

V gene TRBV28 combines with J gene TRBJ2-7; 10 bases align to TRBD2. Germline CDR1 and CDR2: MDHEN and SYDVKM. V lost 6 bases to trimming and J lost 4 bases; unmatched junction nucleotides: 3. There are 13 residues in the CDR3. CDR3 protein: CASRTSGQYEQYF. CDR3 sequence (DNA): TGTGCCAGCAGGACTAGCGGGCAATACGAGCAGTACTTC.